This TCR beta chain was profiled in a study of T cells in localized non-small cell lung cancer (dated by TCRdb to about 2020). Turning to the overall study: T cell repertoires of 236 early-stage NSCLC patients were analyzed, with tumors being compared against uninvolved tumor-adjacent lungs. All 250 or so NSCLC patients in the cohort were treatment-naive and had localized lung tumors that were resected. Of the NSCLC patients, approximately 130 were male and about a hundred were female, and the mean age was around 66 years. General conclusions and limits of the study: Because multi-region tumor sequencing was not performed, intratumor heterogeneity could not be ruled out. A median of approximately 62 of the top 100 tumor clones turned up in the paired uninvolved adjacent lung, and some 28 of those clones also ranked among the top 100 of that same adjacent lung. Since the design was exploratory, TCR variables were selected using unadjusted p-values with no false-discovery rate correction. The highest T cell clonality was observed in uninvolved tumor-adjacent lung, where clonality exceeded that of tumor, suggesting that antigenic responses were more focused in uninvolved tumor-adjacent lung. Higher blood T cell density associated with longer overall survival, while higher adjacent-lung clonality associated with shorter survival.

The immunoSEQ Assay was used to sequence TCR beta CDR3 regions from DNA. Under the source paper's analysis protocol: To compute T cell density, TCR beta template counts were normalized to usable DNA, which was estimated by amplifying housekeeping genes. Richness was estimated with the preseqR package, extrapolating to 400,000 templates for PBMC samples and 120,000 templates for tissue samples. Clonality was taken to be one minus Pielou's evenness. Tissue-enriched TCRs were identified through differential abundance testing performed on productive amino-acid clonotypes, with a minimum total count of 5 and an alpha of 0.1. Repertoire overlap between compartments was quantified with the Jaccard Index and Morisita Overlap Index. GLIPH grouped TCR beta CDR3s together with public tetramer-defined viral CDR3s, and a viral motif had to include at least three viral sequences and also show V-gene enrichment. The table was pulled from immuneACCESS by TCRdb, which kept in-frame rearrangements only. Such tables lose some clones; where checked, under half of the loss comes from unresolved V genes, and the rest has no known cause. V and J calls and clone size come straight from that table; D and trimming were deduced from the DNA. In this sample the table shows about 41,000 clones, roughly 90% of which occur a single time. Clones ranked in the top ten supply about 2.6% of the sample.

This clone was detected once. Its antigen is currently not known. No per-base quality is available; no much larger clone lies one base away. CDR1 SQVTM and CDR2 ANQGSEA are derived from the germline V gene. Cut back by 3 bases and 8 bases, the V and J ends lie 13 bases apart. Including the terminal cysteine and phenylalanine, the CDR3 comprises 12 residues. Only the CDR3 region is kept as DNA, spanning 36 bases read in frame from base 1. At diagnosis, tumor, uninvolved tumor-adjacent lung and peripheral blood were collected and then preserved as a mix of FFPE and fresh-frozen material. For TCR repertoire profiling, the blood samples were analyzed as peripheral blood mononuclear cells.

The specimen was peripheral blood, collected before any cancer treatment. The receptor was isolated from a female donor of 60 years or more with stage I squamous cell lung carcinoma. Recombination linked TRBV29-1 to TRBJ1-2, with TRBD1 as a weak D call on 5 bases. The DNA sequence reads TGCAGCGTTGACACAGGAGGAAGAGGCTACACCTTC. It specifies CSVDTGGRGYTF. Here the CDR3 is joined to the reference TRBV29-1 and TRBJ1-2 genes, and the full variable domain is: SAVISQKPSRDICQRGTSLTIQCQVDSQVTMMFWYRQQPGQSLTLIATANQGSEATYESGFVIDKFPISRPNLTFSTLTVSNMSPEDSSIYLCSVDTGGRGYTFGSGTRLTVV.